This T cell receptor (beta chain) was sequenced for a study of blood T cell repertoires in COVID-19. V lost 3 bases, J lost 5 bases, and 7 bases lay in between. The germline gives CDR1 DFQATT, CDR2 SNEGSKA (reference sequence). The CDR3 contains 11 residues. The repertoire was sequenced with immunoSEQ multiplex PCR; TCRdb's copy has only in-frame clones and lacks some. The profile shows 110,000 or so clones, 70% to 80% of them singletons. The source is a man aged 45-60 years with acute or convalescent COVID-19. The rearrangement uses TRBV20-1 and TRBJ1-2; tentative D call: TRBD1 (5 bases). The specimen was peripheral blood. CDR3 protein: CSASPGYGYTF. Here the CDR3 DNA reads TGCAGTGCTAGTCCAGGGTATGGCTACACCTTC.